A single sample gave rise to the 14 T cell receptor beta chains below, sequenced in a study of T cells in women clearing cervical HPV infection. Assay: immunoSEQ multiplex PCR; the TCRdb copy retains only in-frame clones and omits some. This listing includes some 20,000 clones. The specimen was blood buffy coat. These TCRs come from a woman aged 18 to 75 with a cervical HPV16 infection that either progressed to CIN3+ or cleared (not recorded which).

Worth noting for this clone: With the read ending 3 residues before the CDR3 end, the germline J gene is used to fill in that end. The chain couples TRBV7-9 to TRBJ1-6; the D gene is possibly TRBD1 (6 bases). Deletions cut 5 bases from V and 10 bases from J, with 15 bases between. The CDR3 runs to 14 residues. Germline V lookup: CDR1 SEHNR, CDR2 FQNEAQ (reference sequence). The CDR3 sequence is CASSAQGSGSPLHF. CDR3 DNA, as far as it was read: TGTGCCAGCAGCGCACAGGGCTCGGGATCACCC.

As concerns this clone: Sequencing ends 3 residues short of the CDR3 end; the germline J gene provides the rest. This chain uses TRBV2 with TRBJ1-2; 7 bases are shared with TRBD1. The CDR3 is made up of 14 amino acids. Germline assignment: CDR1 SNHLY and CDR2 FYNNEI. CDR3 sequence reads: CASSPGTEYNDYTF. The CDR3 DNA, read in part, is TGTGCCAGCAGTCCCGGGACAGAATACAATGAC.

By frequency, this clone registers medium-sized. The read is 3 residues too short to cover the CDR3 end, so that end is filled in from the germline J gene. The genes are TRBV18 and TRBJ2-1; tentative D call: TRBD2 (6 bases). Germline CDR1 and CDR2: KGHSH and LQKENI. The CDR3 contains 17 residues. Trimming shortened V by 4 bases and J by 8 bases, and 24 bases separated the two germline ends. The CDR3 sequence is CASSLMIRASDDDEQFF. The part of the CDR3 DNA that was read is TGTGCCAGCTCACTCATGATCCGGGCTAGCGATGACGATGAG.

Remarks on this clone: Read coverage stops 3 residues before the CDR3 terminus; the germline J gene supplies the remainder. J is TRBJ2-1 and V is TRBV5-1, with TRBD1 identical over 9 bases. Germline V gene sequence: CDR1 SGHRS, CDR2 YFSETQ. Trimming at V came to 3 bases and at J to 4 bases, leaving 2 bases not matched to a gene. The CDR3 spans 14 residues. The sequenced CDR3 bases are TGCGCCAGCAGCTCGACAGGGGGATACAATGAG. As protein: CASSSTGGYNE. The entire CDR3 reads CASSSTGGYNEQFF.

This CDR3 reads CASSVSRGQETQYF. CDR3 DNA (partial): TGTGCCAGCAGCGTATCCAGGGGCCAAGAGACG. The chain carries TRBV7-2 and TRBJ2-3; D is possibly TRBD1 (6 bases). The sequenced fragment ends 3 residues before the CDR3 boundary, so the rest is inferred from the germline J gene. The CDR3 is made up of 14 amino acids. From germline, CDR1 is SGHTA and CDR2 FQGNSA. Filled out from reference TRBV7-2 and TRBJ2-3, the complete variable domain reads GAGVSQSPSNKVTEKGKDVELRCDPISGHTALYWYRQSLGQGLEFLIYFQGNSAPDKSGLPSDRFSAERTGGSVSTLTIQRTQQEDSAVYLCASSVSRGQETQYFGPGTRLTVL.

With regard to this clone: At one of its ends the junction is not consistent with the germline gene, which may arise from a read error. The read comes to an end 3 residues before the CDR3 does, leaving the germline J gene to fill in the end. The chain joins TRBV6-2 or TRBV6-3 to TRBJ2-5, with D tentatively TRBD1 (5 bases). CDR1 is MNHEY, CDR2 SVGEGT, per germline. The CDR3 contains 13 residues. The covered CDR3 bases are TGTACCAGCAGATCGACAGCCATAGAGACC. Protein product: CTSRSTAIET. The whole CDR3 reads CTSRSTAIETQYF.

Of note for this clone: The CDR3 is cut off 3 residues early in the read; its end comes from the germline J gene. The V gene is TRBV7-2, the J gene TRBJ2-3, with D perhaps matching TRBD1 (6 bases). Germline V CDR1 and CDR2: SGHTA, FQGNSA. The CDR3 loop spans 14 amino acids. The CDR3 bases that were read are TGTGCCAGCAGCTTAAGGGGGTACCAAGAGACG. Its protein is CASSLRGYQET. The full CDR3 protein is CASSLRGYQETQYF. Filled out from reference TRBV7-2 and TRBJ2-3, the complete variable domain reads GAGVSQSPSNKVTEKGKDVELRCDPISGHTALYWYRQSLGQGLEFLIYFQGNSAPDKSGLPSDRFSAERTGGSVSTLTIQRTQQEDSAVYLCASSLRGYQETQYFGPGTRLTVL.

Concerning this clone: The CDR3 extends 3 residues past the end of the read, so its final part is completed from the germline J gene. V usage is TRBV7-7 and J usage is TRBJ1-1, with D unclear. Germline CDR1 SSHAT, CDR2 FNYEAQ (reference sequence). The CDR3 length is 13 residues. The CDR3 DNA, read in part, is TGTGCCAGCAGCTTAGAGCGGAGAGAGACA. Its protein product is CASSLERRET. The entire CDR3 reads CASSLERRETAFF.

Remarks on this clone: The read finishes 3 residues shy of the CDR3 end, and the germline J gene is used to complete it. The genes are TRBV20-1 and TRBJ1-2; D gene uncertain. Germline V CDR1 and CDR2: DFQATT, SNEGSKA (reference sequence). With 5 bases removed from V and 1 base from J, the gap between germline ends came to 11 bases. The CDR3 consists of 13 residues. Partial CDR3 DNA: TGCAGTGCTGTACTTGAGCTTAACTATGGC. It codes for CSAVLELNYG. The full CDR3 sequence reads CSAVLELNYGYTF.

This clone shows up as medium-sized (0.01 to 0.1%) by frequency. The CDR3 DNA, read in part, is TGCAGTGCTAGGATTCAGGGCAATGAG. This encodes CSARIQGNE. The full-length CDR3 reads as CSARIQGNEQFF. The J gene is TRBJ2-1, the V gene TRBV20-1; TRBD1 might be the D (5 bases). The CDR3 end falls 3 residues outside the read, so it is completed with the germline J gene. The CDR3 extends over 12 amino acids. Germline V gene lookup returns CDR1 DFQATT and CDR2 SNEGSKA (reference sequence). V was shortened by 3 bases and J by 6 bases, with 9 bases between the two germline ends.

Remarks on this clone: The missing CDR3 end, 3 residues past where the read stops, is filled in from the germline J gene. The genes are TRBV12-5 and TRBJ2-7, with TRBD2 identical over 15 bases. Germline assignment: CDR1 LGHNT and CDR2 FRNRAP. V shed 5 bases and J 6 bases; nucleotides not matched to a gene: 2. The length of the CDR3 is 14 residues. Here the CDR3 reads CASGAGLAGGEQYF. CDR3 DNA (partial): TGTGCTAGTGGTGCGGGACTAGCGGGGGGCGAG.

About this clone: The read is 3 residues too short to cover the CDR3 end, so that end is filled in from the germline J gene. The rearrangement uses TRBV19 and TRBJ1-5, with 12 bases lining up with TRBD1. The germline CDR1 and CDR2 sequences are LNHDA and SQIVND (reference sequence). The CDR3 has 16 residues. CDR3 DNA (partial): TGTGCCAGTAGTATACCCCCGGGACAGGGGGCAGATCCC. Its translation is CASSIPPGQGADP. The entire CDR3 protein reads CASSIPPGQGADPQHF.

As concerns this clone: Sequencing ends 3 residues short of the CDR3 end; the germline J gene provides the rest. This chain uses TRBV7-2 with TRBJ1-1; D uncertain. The CDR3 is 15 residues long. Trimming left V 2 bases short and J 1 base short, with 11 bases between. Looked up from germline, CDR1 is SGHTA and CDR2 is FQGNSA. CDR3 amino acids: CASSLFTIGNTEAFF. The sequenced CDR3 bases are TGTGCCAGCAGCTTATTCACTATAGGGAACACTGAA. The complete variable domain, with remaining parts taken from reference TRBV7-2 and TRBJ1-1, reads GAGVSQSPSNKVTEKGKDVELRCDPISGHTALYWYRQSLGQGLEFLIYFQGNSAPDKSGLPSDRFSAERTGGSVSTLTIQRTQQEDSAVYLCASSLFTIGNTEAFFGQGTRLTVV.

About this clone itself: The CDR3 end lies 3 residues beyond the end of the read and is filled in from the germline J gene. This same CDR3 is encoded by further DNA sequences in the sample. The chain joins TRBV5-4 to TRBJ1-2, with 12 bases aligning to TRBD1. Germline V gives CDR1 SGHNT, CDR2 YYREEE (reference sequence). The length of the CDR3 is 12 residues. CDR3 region: CASPGTGGGYTF. Incomplete CDR3 DNA: TGTGCCAGCCCCGGGACAGGGGGCGGC.